The T cell receptor (beta chain) under discussion was sequenced for a study of OX40 agonist ivuxolimab in advanced cancers. Study in general: Prior checkpoint blockade (anti-PD-1, anti-PD-L1 or anti-CTLA-4) was permitted; approximately 41% had it.

Using immunoSEQ multiplex PCR, the repertoire was profiled, and TCRdb retains in-frame clones only, with some absent. Of approximately 68,000 clones in the sample, about nine tenths were seen once. The source material was CD4+ or CD8+ T cells sorted from blood, sampled in a trial of the OX40 agonist ivuxolimab. The TCR was taken from an adult with an advanced solid tumor such as melanoma, head and neck, liver or kidney cancer.

The CDR3 is CASSLMGQGAHEQYF. CDR3 nucleotides: TGCGCCAGCAGCTTGATGGGCCAGGGGGCCCACGAGCAGTACTTC. The genes are TRBV5-1 and TRBJ2-7, with 8 bases aligning to TRBD1. CDR1 is SGHRS and CDR2 is YFSETQ in the germline V gene. The J segment lost 5 bases and the V segment lost 1 base, leaving 8 bases of the junction unmatched. CDR3 length: 15 residues.